Below are 27 T cell receptor beta chains sequenced from a single sample in a study of STAT5B mutations in CD4+ large granular lymphocyte leukemia. The data were produced by immunoSEQ multiplex PCR, yet TCRdb's version contains in-frame clones alone and is incomplete. The data hold over 35,000 clones, with about 82% observed a single time. The source material was CD4+ T cells from blood buffy coats. These receptors came from a human donor in good health.

The sample holds a few counts of this clone. The chain links TRBV11-3 to TRBJ1-1; TRBD1 aligns across 9 bases. This CDR3 has 16 amino acids. V gave up 0 bases and J gave up 3 bases; unmatched junction bases: 5. The V gene's germline CDR1 is SGHNT and CDR2 YENEEA. CDR3 protein: CASSLDGRQGDTEAFF. In nucleotides, the CDR3 is TGTGCCAGCAGCTTAGATGGGAGACAGGGGGACACTGAAGCTTTCTTT.

The chain combines TRBV30 with TRBJ2-2, with 8 bases that match TRBD1. This CDR3 is built from 12 residues. Looked up from germline, CDR1 is GTSNPN and CDR2 is SVGIG (reference sequence). V shed 5 bases, J shed 8 bases, and the junction held 4 bases outside the gene matches. CDR3 bases: TGTGCCTGGCGACAGGGGAGAGGGGAGCTGTTTTTT. Residues: CAWRQGRGELFF.

The J gene is TRBJ1-5, the V gene TRBV7-8, with D tentatively TRBD1 (6 bases). Trimming shortened V by 5 bases and J by 0 bases, and 14 bases separated the two germline ends. Germline lookup yields CDR1 SGHVS and CDR2 FQNEAQ. This CDR3 has 16 amino acids. CDR3 nucleotide sequence: TGTGCCAGCAGCACCCGGACAGAGTATAGCAATCAGCCCCAGCATTTT. As protein: CASSTRTEYSNQPQHF.

Concerning this clone: The junction shows a germline mismatch at one end, possibly a read error. The genes are TRBV7-3 and TRBJ2-7; TRBD2 matches 7 bases. The germline CDR1 and CDR2 sequences are SGHTA and FQGTGA. This CDR3 is built from 14 residues. CDR3 loop: CASSLGGSSHEQYF. As DNA, the CDR3 is TGTGCCAGCAGCTTAGGCGGGAGCTCCCACGAGCAGTACTTC.

J is TRBJ2-7 and V is TRBV5-4, with TRBD1 as a possible D gene (5 bases). Trimming shortened V by 3 bases and J by 0 bases, and 10 bases separated the two germline ends. CDR3 size: 14 residues. Germline values: CDR1 SGHNT, CDR2 YYREEE (reference sequence). The CDR3 bases are TGTGCCAGCAGCTCCTACAGGAGCTCCTACGAGCAGTACTTC. It yields the protein CASSSYRSSYEQYF. Complete variable domain (other parts from reference TRBV5-4 and TRBJ2-7): ETGVTQSPTHLIKTRGQQVTLRCSSQSGHNTVSWYQQALGQGPQFIFQYYREEENGRGNFPPRFSGLQFPNYSSELNVNALELDDSALYLCASSSYRSSYEQYFGPGTRLTVT.

This chain joins TRBV7-9 and TRBJ2-1, with TRBD1 identical over 7 bases. The trim removed 5 bases at V and 6 bases at J, leaving 10 bases unmatched. Germline lookup yields CDR1 SEHNR and CDR2 FQNEAQ (reference sequence). The CDR3 totals 15 residues. The CDR3 DNA follows: TGTGCCAGCAGCAGAGGTCAGGGGGATGTCAATGAGCAGTTCTTC. It translates to CASSRGQGDVNEQFF.

The chain carries TRBV5-1 and TRBJ2-2; 8 bases align to TRBD2. The junction had 7 bases not matched to a gene; V was cut back by 0 bases and J by 6 bases. This CDR3 has 16 amino acids. The V gene's germline CDR1 is SGHRS and CDR2 YFSETQ. The CDR3 bases are TGCGCCAGCAGCTTGGCCCCAGCGGGAGTCTCCGGGGAGCTGTTTTTT. This codes for CASSLAPAGVSGELFF.

In its sample, this clone was seen once. The V and J genes are TRBV19 and TRBJ2-4; 8 bases match TRBD1. The trim removed 6 bases at V and 7 bases at J, leaving 8 bases unmatched. The CDR3 consists of 14 residues. Germline assignment: CDR1 LNHDA and CDR2 SQIVND (reference sequence). The CDR3 region is CASRHQGAGNIQYF. CDR3 bases: TGTGCCAGTAGGCACCAGGGGGCAGGGAACATTCAGTACTTC. The full variable domain, with the rest looked up from reference TRBV19 and TRBJ2-4, is DGGITQSPKYLFRKEGQNVTLSCEQNLNHDAMYWYRQDPGQGLRLIYYSQIVNDFQKGDIAEGYSVSREKKESFPLTVTSAQKNPTAFYLCASRHQGAGNIQYFGAGTRLSVL.

The genes are TRBV6-5 and TRBJ1-6; D is uncertain. This CDR3 has 15 amino acids. From germline, CDR1 is MNHEY and CDR2 SVGAGI. V was cut by 2 bases and J by 7 bases, with 12 bases left in between. The CDR3 protein is CASSYREARNSPLHF. DNA for the CDR3: TGTGCCAGCAGTTACCGAGAGGCGAGGAATTCACCCCTCCACTTT.

The rearrangement uses TRBV9 and TRBJ2-3; 8 bases fit TRBD1. Germline loops: CDR1 SGDLS, CDR2 YYNGEE. The CDR3 consists of 15 residues. Losses at the gene ends were 0 bases for V and 6 bases for J; bases not matched to a gene: 6. The CDR3 protein is CASSVASGGADTQYF. The CDR3, as DNA: TGTGCCAGCAGCGTAGCTTCAGGGGGCGCGGATACGCAGTATTTT.

The chain carries TRBV2 and TRBJ1-1; 9 nucleotides line up with TRBD1. The CDR3 extends over 16 amino acids. Germline CDR1 is SNHLY and CDR2 is FYNNEI. J lost 4 bases, V lost 2 bases, and 8 bases had no gene match. Here the CDR3 reads CASSEWGTGQGTEAFF. CDR3 nucleotide sequence: TGTGCCAGCAGTGAATGGGGGACAGGGCAAGGCACTGAAGCTTTCTTT.

The V and J genes are TRBV28 and TRBJ2-1, with no clear D. V lost 3 bases and J lost 10, with 16 bases in between. The CDR3 has 14 amino acids. Germline V gene sequence: CDR1 MDHEN, CDR2 SYDVKM. This chain's CDR3 is CASSFPGPLVEQFF. The CDR3 nucleotides are TGTGCCAGCAGTTTCCCGGGCCCCCTAGTAGAGCAGTTCTTC.

The sample holds one count of this clone. The chain links TRBV5-8 to TRBJ1-5; the match to TRBD1 covers 7 bases. The CDR3 runs 16 residues. Germline V gene lookup returns CDR1 SGHTS and CDR2 YDEGEE. The trim removed 0 bases at V and 1 base at J, leaving 4 bases unmatched. DNA for the CDR3: TGTGCCAGCAGCTTGGGGGACAGAACGAGCAATCAGCCCCAGCATTTT. As protein: CASSLGDRTSNQPQHF. The whole variable domain, filled in from reference TRBV5-8 and TRBJ1-5, reads EAGVTQSPTHLIKTRGQQATLRCSPISGHTSVYWYQQALGLGLQFLLWYDEGEERNRGNFPPRFSGRQFPNYSSELNVNALELEDSALYLCASSLGDRTSNQPQHFGDGTRLSIL.

The table lists this clone with a few counts. This chain links TRBV5-1 with TRBJ2-2; no definite D call. This CDR3 region has 12 residues. The germline V and J ends were trimmed by 0 bases and 7 bases, with 4 bases remaining between them. Germline CDR1 is SGHRS and CDR2 is YFSETQ. The CDR3 loop reads CASSLGGGELFF. The DNA for the CDR3 is TGCGCCAGCAGCTTGGGAGGCGGGGAGCTGTTTTTT. The full variable domain, rest sourced from reference TRBV5-1 and TRBJ2-2, is KAGVTQTPRYLIKTRGQQVTLSCSPISGHRSVSWYQQTPGQGLQFLFEYFSETQRNKGNFPGRFSGRQFSNSRSEMNVSTLELGDSALYLCASSLGGGELFFGEGSRLTVL.

The genes are TRBV11-2 and TRBJ2-2; D not resolved. V was clipped by 0 bases and J by 2 bases, with 4 bases between them. The CDR3 consists of 14 residues. Germline assignment: CDR1 SGHAT and CDR2 FQNNGV. In nucleotides, the CDR3 is TGTGCCAGCAGCTTAGAAATAAACACCGGGGAGCTGTTTTTT. Translation: CASSLEINTGELFF.

The genes are TRBV7-2 and TRBJ2-5; D perhaps matches TRBD1 (6 bases). The germline V and J ends were trimmed by 1 base and 5 bases, with 14 bases remaining between them. The CDR3 length is 15 residues. Looked up from germline, CDR1 is SGHTA and CDR2 is FQGNSA. CDR3 DNA: TGTGCCAGCAGCTTAGTAGAGGGGGAAGGCGAGACCCAGTACTTC. This encodes CASSLVEGEGETQYF. The whole variable domain, remainder taken from reference TRBV7-2 and TRBJ2-5, is GAGVSQSPSNKVTEKGKDVELRCDPISGHTALYWYRQSLGQGLEFLIYFQGNSAPDKSGLPSDRFSAERTGGSVSTLTIQRTQQEDSAVYLCASSLVEGEGETQYFGPGTRLLVL.

In nucleotides, the CDR3 is TGTGCCAGCAGTGAAGTCCCGCAGGGCCCGCGGGGTGAGCAGTTCTTC. Protein: CASSEVPQGPRGEQFF. V gene TRBV6-1 combines with J gene TRBJ2-1; maybe TRBD2 (6 bases). CDR1 is MNHNS, CDR2 SASEGT, per germline. This CDR3 comprises 16 residues. Trimming cost V 1 base and J 9 bases, with 19 bases left between them.

This chain uses TRBV18 with TRBJ2-3; 11 bases match TRBD2. There are 16 residues in the CDR3. Unmatched junction bases numbered 5, after V lost 5 bases and J lost 1 base. Germline values: CDR1 KGHSH, CDR2 LQKENI. The CDR3 region is CASSYSTSGGTDTQYF. DNA for the CDR3: TGTGCCAGCTCATACTCGACTAGCGGGGGCACAGATACGCAGTATTTT.

This clone was seen only once. This chain uses TRBV10-3 with TRBJ1-1; 7 positions match TRBD1. CDR3 length equals 14 residues. Trimming cost V 4 bases and J 4 bases; bases outside gene matches: 6. Per germline, CDR1 ENHRY and CDR2 SYGVKD. The CDR3 DNA sequence: TGTGCCATCAGTGGCAGGGGGAGAGGCACTGAAGCTTTCTTT. Protein sequence: CAISGRGRGTEAFF.

This clone was detected once. The rearrangement links TRBV7-6 to TRBJ2-2; D is undetermined. Germline values: CDR1 SGHVS, CDR2 FNYEAQ. Trimming shortened V by 5 bases and J by 0 bases, and 4 bases separated the two germline ends. The CDR3 has 13 residues. The CDR3 region is CASSPANTGELFF. In nucleotides, the CDR3 is TGTGCCAGCAGCCCTGCGAACACCGGGGAGCTGTTTTTT.

This clone was seen more than once but under ten times. The chain combines TRBV5-1 with TRBJ1-2; TRBD1 agrees at 7 bases. J lost 4 bases, V lost 5 bases, and 8 bases had no gene match. CDR3 length: 14 residues. CDR1 SGHRS and CDR2 YFSETQ come from the germline V gene. The CDR3 bases are TGCGCCAGCAGGCCTCAGGGGGATGGCTATGGCTACACCTTC. Translation: CASRPQGDGYGYTF.

The chain uses TRBV9 and TRBJ2-6, with D perhaps matching TRBD1 or TRBD2 (5 bases each). Per the germline V gene, CDR1 is SGDLS and CDR2 is YYNGEE. The CDR3 consists of 19 residues. Trimming pared 3 bases from V and 2 bases from J, leaving 21 bases between. The CDR3 protein is CASSERPGRSDPGANVLTF. The CDR3 DNA sequence: TGTGCCAGCAGCGAGAGACCGGGACGGTCTGACCCTGGGGCCAACGTCCTGACTTTC.

This rearrangement joins TRBV18 to TRBJ2-5; 7 bases line up with TRBD2. Losses at the gene ends were 2 bases for V and 5 bases for J; bases not matched to a gene: 5. The CDR3 runs 14 residues. Looked up from germline, CDR1 is KGHSH and CDR2 is LQKENI. DNA for the CDR3: TGTGCCAGCTCACCAAGTGAGGGAGGGGAGACCCAGTACTTC. It codes for CASSPSEGGETQYF. Complete variable domain (other parts from reference TRBV18 and TRBJ2-5): NAGVMQNPRHLVRRRGQEARLRCSPMKGHSHVYWYRQLPEEGLKFMVYLQKENIIDESGMPKERFSAEFPKEGPSILRIQQVVRGDSAAYFCASSPSEGGETQYFGPGTRLLVL.

The rearrangement links TRBV25-1 to TRBJ2-1; TRBD2 might be the D (5 bases). There are 18 residues in the CDR3. Germline V CDR1 and CDR2: MGHDK, SYGVNS. V shed 2 bases and J shed 0 bases, with 17 bases lying between them. CDR3 DNA: TGTGCCAGCAGTGAAGCGGGTTGGTCTACGAGCTCCTACAATGAGCAGTTCTTC. It encodes CASSEAGWSTSSYNEQFF.

This chain links TRBV6-5 with TRBJ2-1; D tentatively reads TRBD1 or TRBD2 (6 bases each). V was cut by 7 bases and J by 9 bases, with 22 bases left in between. The length of the CDR3 is 15 residues. Germline values: CDR1 MNHEY, CDR2 SVGAGI. The CDR3, as DNA: TGTGCCAGCACGAGGCAGGGGACACTGGGGGGTGAGCAGTTCTTC. It codes for CASTRQGTLGGEQFF.

The chain carries TRBV6-1 and TRBJ2-2, with TRBD1 matching 9 bases. V was pared by 2 bases and J by 4 bases, with 11 bases of the junction left unmatched. Germline V lookup: CDR1 MNHNS, CDR2 SASEGT. The CDR3 is made up of 18 amino acids. CDR3 nucleotides: TGTGCCAGCAGTGAAAGGGGCTTAGGGACAGGGATCACCGGGGAGCTGTTTTTT. Protein: CASSERGLGTGITGELFF.

This clone qualifies as medium-sized (0.01 to 0.1%). This chain links TRBV6-5 with TRBJ1-1, with D possibly matching TRBD1 (5 bases). Trimming left V 2 bases short and J 5 bases short, with 12 bases between. Per the germline V gene, CDR1 is MNHEY and CDR2 is SVGAGI. The CDR3 runs 14 residues. CDR3 nucleotide sequence: TGTGCCAGCAGTTACGTGGGGGGAGGAACTGAAGCTTTCTTT. Its protein is CASSYVGGGTEAFF.